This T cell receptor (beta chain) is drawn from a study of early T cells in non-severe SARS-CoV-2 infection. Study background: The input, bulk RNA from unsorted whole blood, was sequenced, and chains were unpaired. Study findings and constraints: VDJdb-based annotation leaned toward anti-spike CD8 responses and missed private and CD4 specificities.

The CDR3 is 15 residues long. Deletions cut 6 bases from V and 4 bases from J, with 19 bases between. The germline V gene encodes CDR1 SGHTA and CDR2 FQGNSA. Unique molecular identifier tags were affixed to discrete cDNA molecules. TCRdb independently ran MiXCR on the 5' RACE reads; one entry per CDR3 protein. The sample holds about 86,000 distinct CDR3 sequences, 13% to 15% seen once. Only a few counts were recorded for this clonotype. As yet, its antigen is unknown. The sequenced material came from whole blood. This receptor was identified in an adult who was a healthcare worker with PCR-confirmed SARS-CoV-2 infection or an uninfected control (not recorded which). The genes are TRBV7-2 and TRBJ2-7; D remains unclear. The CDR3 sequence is CASRIGQATRYEQYF. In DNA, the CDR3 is TGTGCCAGCAGAATCGGGCAGGCAACGAGGTACGAGCAGTACTTC. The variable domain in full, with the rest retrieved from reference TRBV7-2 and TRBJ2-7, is GAGVSQSPSNKVTEKGKDVELRCDPISGHTALYWYRQSLGQGLEFLIYFQGNSAPDKSGLPSDRFSAERTGGSVSTLTIQRTQQEDSAVYLCASRIGQATRYEQYFGPGTRLTVT.